This T cell receptor beta chain is drawn from a study of technical replicates of blood from a few donors. In its sample, this clone was seen once. Method: immunoSEQ multiplex PCR; TCRdb's copy keeps in-frame clones and lacks some. The sample has fewer than 60,000 clones; 90% to 95% are singletons. The CDR3 spans 15 residues. The ends were cut back, 6 bases at V and 4 bases at J, with 18 bases in the middle. Germline CDR1 and CDR2: SNHLY and FYNNEI. The receptor was isolated from a human donor in good health. Some clones in this sample may be carry-over from other donors' samples. This chain links TRBV2 with TRBJ1-1; D possibly corresponds to TRBD1 (5 bases). Source material: PBMCs. CDR3 region: CASSLPAAGPTEAFF. The CDR3, as DNA: TGTGCCAGCAGCCTTCCGGCGGCGGGGCCCACTGAAGCTTTCTTT.